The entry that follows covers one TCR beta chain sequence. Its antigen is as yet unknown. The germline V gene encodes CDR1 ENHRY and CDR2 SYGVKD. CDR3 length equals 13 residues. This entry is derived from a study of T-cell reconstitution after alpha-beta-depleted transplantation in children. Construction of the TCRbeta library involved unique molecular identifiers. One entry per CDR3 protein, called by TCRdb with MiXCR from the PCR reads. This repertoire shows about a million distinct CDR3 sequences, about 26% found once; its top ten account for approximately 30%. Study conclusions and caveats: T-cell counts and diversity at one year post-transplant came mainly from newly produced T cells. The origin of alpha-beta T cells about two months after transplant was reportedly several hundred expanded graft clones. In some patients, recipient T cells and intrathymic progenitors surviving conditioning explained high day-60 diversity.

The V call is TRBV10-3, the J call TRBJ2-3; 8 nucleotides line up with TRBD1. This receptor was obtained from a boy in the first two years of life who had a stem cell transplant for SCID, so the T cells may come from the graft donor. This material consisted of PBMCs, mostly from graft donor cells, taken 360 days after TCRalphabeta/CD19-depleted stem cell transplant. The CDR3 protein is CAYGTGFTDTQYF. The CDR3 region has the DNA TGTGCGTACGGGACAGGCTTCACAGATACGCAGTATTTT.